The entry below gives a single T cell receptor beta chain sequence along with its context. Its antigen is as yet unknown. The PCR made use of 60 Vbeta and 13 Jbeta primers. The table came from immunoSEQ multiplex PCR; TCRdb's copy has only in-frame clones and leaves some out. The table includes some 170,000 clones, under 85% detected once. Germline values: CDR1 SGHRS, CDR2 YFSETQ. This CDR3 region has 14 residues. Trimming stripped 4 bases from V and 7 bases from J, with 17 bases between. The data were taken from a study of cytomegalovirus exposure and HLA in healthy donors. Across the whole study: Early released data comprised about 85 million unique TCRs from HLA-typed donors. Regarding the study as a whole: For most TCR beta V segments, an earlier analysis put the productive rate at about 90% or about 30% of the time. Relative to equally common others, HLA-associated TCR beta chains showed greater clonal expansion in a later analysis. Most TCR sequences showed up rarely, but some public TCRs showed up in many donors.

The receptor was derived from a man aged 50-60 years in good health and CMV-seropositive. This chain links TRBV5-1 with TRBJ1-2; TRBD1 is a possible D gene (5 bases). Specimen: PBMCs. CDR3 region: CASSGLEGSGGYTF. The CDR3 nucleotides are TGCGCCAGCAGCGGGTTGGAGGGGAGCGGTGGCTACACCTTC.